The 12 T cell receptor beta chains below come from one sample, sequenced in a study of blood T cell repertoires in COVID-19. This table comes from immunoSEQ multiplex PCR, and its TCRdb copy is limited to in-frame clones, with some not included. The repertoire holds over 70,000 clones, with roughly 82% as singletons. Source material: peripheral blood. These receptors all stem from a man between 60 and 75 years old with acute or convalescent COVID-19.

This clone was found a few times. The rearrangement uses TRBV6-5 and TRBJ2-5; 9 positions agree with TRBD2. The V and J ends lost 6 bases and 4 bases, in that order; junction bases with no gene match: 6. This CDR3 contains 14 residues. Germline values: CDR1 MNHEY, CDR2 SVGAGI. The chain's CDR3 is CASRNSAGGETQYF. The CDR3 nucleotides read TGTGCCAGCAGAAATTCAGCGGGAGGAGAGACCCAGTACTTC.

This clone was detected once. The chain employs TRBV7-9 and TRBJ1-2; D call uncertain. V shed 2 bases and J shed 7 bases, with 14 bases lying between them. CDR3 length equals 14 residues. Germline V lookup: CDR1 SEHNR, CDR2 FQNEAQ (reference sequence). CDR3 sequence (DNA): TGTGCCAGCAGCTTATACGGGGAGGAGATTGGCTACACCTTC. This gives the protein CASSLYGEEIGYTF.

This clone was observed a handful of times. J is TRBJ1-3 and V is TRBV30, with a possible D match to TRBD1 (6 bases). This CDR3 has 16 amino acids. Trimming shortened V by 1 base and J by 0 bases, and 13 bases separated the two germline ends. The V gene's germline CDR1 is GTSNPN and CDR2 SVGIG (reference sequence). The CDR3 is CAWSGTADSSGNTIYF. The CDR3 DNA is TGTGCCTGGAGTGGGACAGCTGATAGCTCTGGAAACACCATATATTTT.

V gene TRBV7-2 combines with J gene TRBJ2-4; 7 positions agree with TRBD1. Trimming removed 3 bases from V and 5 bases from J; junction bases left unmatched: 1. CDR1 SGHTA and CDR2 FQGNSA come from the germline V gene. This CDR3 has 13 amino acids. The CDR3 reads CASSFGQENIQYF. CDR3 DNA sequence: TGTGCCAGCAGCTTCGGACAGGAAAACATTCAGTACTTC.

The chain uses TRBV21-1 and TRBJ1-6; TRBD1 reflects the table's D call only, with no check against the DNA. TRBV21-1 is given as a pseudogene. CDR3 length equals 15 residues. This CDR3 reads CASSKVRGAHSPLHF. Here the CDR3 DNA reads TGTGCCAGCAGCAAAGTCAGGGGGGCCCATTCACCCCTCCACTTT.

The chain combines TRBV30 with TRBJ1-1, with no clear D. V was cut by 3 bases and J by 5 bases, with 13 bases left in between. CDR1 is GTSNPN, CDR2 SVGIG, per germline (reference sequence). The length of the CDR3 is 13 residues. This CDR3 reads CAWSDGGRTEAFF. CDR3 DNA sequence: TGTGCCTGGAGCGATGGAGGTCGGACTGAAGCTTTCTTT. The full variable domain, its missing parts supplied by reference TRBV30 and TRBJ1-1, is SQTIHQWPATLVQPVGSPLSLECTVEGTSNPNLYWYRQAAGRGLQLLFYSVGIGQISSEVPQNLSASRPQDRQFILSSKKLLLSDSGFYLCAWSDGGRTEAFFGQGTRLTVV.

This clone was detected once. The chain employs TRBV12-5 and TRBJ1-2, with no clear D. Germline CDR1 and CDR2: LGHNT and FRNRAP. The V end was cut by 0 bases, the J end by 8 bases, with 4 bases between. The CDR3 totals 11 residues. The CDR3 spells CASGLVRGYTF. The CDR3 DNA sequence: TGTGCTAGTGGTTTGGTACGGGGCTACACCTTC.

The chain combines TRBV4-1 with TRBJ1-2; no clear D gene. The CDR3 extends over 19 amino acids. CDR1 is MGHRA, CDR2 YSYEKL, per germline. Trimming took 5 bases from V and 4 from J, leaving 29 bases between them. The CDR3 region is CASSSRGSITGKFLYGYTF. The DNA of the CDR3 is TGCGCCAGCAGCTCCCGGGGTTCCATAACGGGCAAATTCCTCTATGGCTACACCTTC.

The V call is TRBV7-2, the J call TRBJ2-3; 8 nucleotides align to TRBD1. V shed 5 bases, J shed 6 bases, and the junction held 10 bases outside the gene matches. This CDR3 is built from 15 residues. Germline V gene data show CDR1 as SGHTA and CDR2 as FQGNSA. DNA of the CDR3: TGTGCCAGCAGCCAACGGACAGGGAGGAGGGATACGCAGTATTTT. Translation: CASSQRTGRRDTQYF.

J is TRBJ2-7 and V is TRBV6-5; D is possibly TRBD2 (5 bases). The CDR3 covers 12 residues. Trimming took off 6 bases at V and 1 base at J, with 7 bases between the two ends. Germline CDR1 is MNHEY and CDR2 is SVGAGI. The CDR3 coding sequence is TGTGCCAGCAGGGGGAGTTCCTACGAGCAGTACTTC. It encodes CASRGSSYEQYF.

The chain uses TRBV6-6 and TRBJ2-3; D is possibly TRBD1 (5 bases). Germline V lookup: CDR1 MNHNY, CDR2 SVGAGI (reference sequence). The CDR3 loop spans 12 amino acids. Deletions cut 11 bases from V and 6 bases from J, with 15 bases between. The CDR3 reads CAAQGISDTQYF. DNA of the CDR3: TGTGCCGCCCAGGGCATATCGGATACGCAGTATTTT.

V gene TRBV11-2 combines with J gene TRBJ1-6; 7 bases are shared with TRBD1. CDR3 length equals 13 residues. The germline gives CDR1 SGHAT, CDR2 FQNNGV. After removal of 0 bases from V and 13 bases from J, the junction contained 3 bases not matched to a gene. CDR3 protein: CASSLEAGGPLHF. CDR3 sequence (DNA): TGTGCCAGCAGCTTAGAGGCAGGGGGGCCCCTCCACTTT.